This TCR beta chain was identified during a study of blood T cell repertoires in COVID-19. About the study: Sources were T cells, B-cell-depleted T cells, or PBMCs; the material itself was cDNA or gDNA.

Data came from immunoSEQ multiplex PCR; TCRdb stores just in-frame clones and leaves some out. The profile covers 250,000 or so clones, with 85% to 90% appearing a single time and 0.87% taken by the ten largest. The germline V gene encodes CDR1 SQVTM and CDR2 ANQGSEA. V shed 6 bases and J shed 5 bases, with 16 bases lying between them. The CDR3 loop spans 14 amino acids. Cohort allocation depended upon clinical history that participants reported. Exposed enrollees had met someone with a PCR-confirmed or clinician-diagnosed COVID-19 case at some point within the 2 weeks before study entry. The sequencing input was PBMCs or T cells enriched from blood (not recorded which). This clonotype originated in a man aged 45-60 years who had been exposed to COVID-19. The chain recombines TRBV29-1 with TRBJ2-2; D gene ambiguous. Here the CDR3 DNA reads TGCAGCGTCAGCGTCACCCCGAGGACCGGGGAGCTGTTTTTT. Its translation: CSVSVTPRTGELFF.